The 15 T cell receptor beta chains reported below all come from one sample, sequenced in a study of T cell repertoires in cytomegalovirus infection. Each CDR3 protein gets one entry after TCRdb re-called the reads with MiXCR. The table includes 310,000 or so distinct CDR3 sequences, about a sixth detected once. Sequenced: PBMCs. The receptors were gathered from a human donor in good health (CMV status not recorded). Some clones in this sample may be carry-over from other donors' samples.

This clonotype was observed at least ten times. The chain recombines TRBV7-3 with TRBJ2-7; D is uncertain. Germline lookup yields CDR1 SGHTA and CDR2 FQGTGA. This CDR3 is built from 12 residues. V lost 6 bases and J 3 bases, leaving 9 bases between the germline ends. CDR3 nucleotides: TGTGCCAGCAGTCGGGTCCTCTACGAGCAGTACTTC. This codes for CASSRVLYEQYF.

This clonotype was seen at least ten times. CDR3 protein: CSAQPGSDEQYF. CDR3 DNA: TGCAGTGCCCAGCCCGGGTCCGACGAGCAGTACTTC. The V gene is TRBV20-1, the J gene TRBJ2-7, with D hard to call. The germline gives CDR1 DFQATT, CDR2 SNEGSKA (reference sequence). CDR3 size: 12 residues. The V end lost 6 bases, the J end lost 5 bases, and 14 bases lay between the germline ends.

This clonotype occurred a few times. The V gene is TRBV20-1, the J gene TRBJ1-1, with TRBD1 identical over 10 bases. The V gene's germline CDR1 is DFQATT and CDR2 SNEGSKA (reference sequence). This CDR3 is built from 14 residues. The junction had 8 bases not matched to a gene; V was cut back by 5 bases and J by 5 bases. DNA for the CDR3: TGCAGTGCTCCCGAGAGGACAGGGGGAACTGAAGCTTTCTTT. As protein: CSAPERTGGTEAFF.

There are many counts of this clonotype. This chain joins TRBV20-1 and TRBJ2-1; no reliable D call. Trimming removed 3 bases from V and 0 bases from J, with 9 bases in between. In germline, CDR1 is DFQATT, CDR2 SNEGSKA (reference sequence). The CDR3 is 14 amino acids. This CDR3 reads CSASSFNSYNEQFF. The CDR3 coding sequence is TGCAGTGCTAGCAGTTTTAACTCCTACAATGAGCAGTTCTTC.

This clonotype is a singleton in its sample. The chain combines TRBV7-9 with TRBJ2-7; D may correspond to TRBD1 or TRBD2 (5 bases each). The ends were cut back, 1 base at V and 2 bases at J, with 9 bases in the middle. This CDR3 contains 14 residues. The germline V gene encodes CDR1 SEHNR and CDR2 FQNEAQ (reference sequence). The DNA of the CDR3 is TGTGCCAGCAGCTTAGACGGGGACCCCTACGAGCAGTACTTC. Translation gives CASSLDGDPYEQYF. Looking up the rest from reference TRBV7-9 and TRBJ2-7 gives the full variable domain: DTGVSQNPRHKITKRGQNVTFRCDPISEHNRLYWYRQTLGQGPEFLTYFQNEAQLEKSRLLSDRFSAERPKGSFSTLEIQRTEQGDSAMYLCASSLDGDPYEQYFGPGTRLTVT.

In this sample, this clonotype turned up a few times. The chain couples TRBV20-1 to TRBJ1-5; tentative D call: TRBD1 (5 bases). Trimming removed 0 bases at V and 4 bases at J, with 13 bases between. This CDR3 is 15 amino acids long. CDR1 and CDR2 from the germline V gene are DFQATT and SNEGSKA (reference sequence). This chain's CDR3 is CSARDWGTVNQPQHF. The CDR3 bases are TGCAGTGCTAGAGATTGGGGGACGGTGAATCAGCCCCAGCATTTT.

This clonotype was observed many times. The chain carries TRBV5-1 and TRBJ1-5; D not resolved. The CDR3 totals 14 residues. Germline CDR1 SGHRS, CDR2 YFSETQ. Trimming stripped 1 base from V and 7 bases from J, with 12 bases between. CDR3 region: CASSLRGLGQPQHF. The CDR3 nucleotides are TGCGCCAGCAGCTTGAGAGGGTTGGGGCAGCCCCAGCATTTT. Filled out from reference TRBV5-1 and TRBJ1-5, the complete variable domain reads KAGVTQTPRYLIKTRGQQVTLSCSPISGHRSVSWYQQTPGQGLQFLFEYFSETQRNKGNFPGRFSGRQFSNSRSEMNVSTLELGDSALYLCASSLRGLGQPQHFGDGTRLSIL.

This clonotype came up many times. This chain joins TRBV7-9 and TRBJ2-1; no firm D call. The CDR3 runs 15 residues. Germline values: CDR1 SEHNR, CDR2 FQNEAQ (reference sequence). Deletions cut 1 base from V and 4 bases from J, with 11 bases between. CDR3 nucleotides: TGTGCCAGCAGCTTAGACGGCGTAGAATACAATGAGCAGTTCTTC. This codes for CASSLDGVEYNEQFF. The full variable domain, with the rest looked up from reference TRBV7-9 and TRBJ2-1, is DTGVSQNPRHKITKRGQNVTFRCDPISEHNRLYWYRQTLGQGPEFLTYFQNEAQLEKSRLLSDRFSAERPKGSFSTLEIQRTEQGDSAMYLCASSLDGVEYNEQFFGPGTRLTVL.

This clonotype occurred many times. The V gene is TRBV7-6, the J gene TRBJ2-3; 9 bases map to TRBD2. The CDR3 has 17 residues. After removal of 0 bases from V and 2 bases from J, the junction contained 6 bases not matched to a gene. The germline CDR1 and CDR2 sequences are SGHVS and FNYEAQ. CDR3 sequence reads: CASSLAAGGAPTDTQYF. CDR3 coding DNA: TGTGCCAGCAGCTTAGCGGCGGGGGGGGCGCCCACAGATACGCAGTATTTT. The whole variable domain, remainder taken from reference TRBV7-6 and TRBJ2-3, is GAGVSQSPRYKVTKRGQDVALRCDPISGHVSLYWYRQALGQGPEFLTYFNYEAQQDKSGLPNDRFSAERPEGSISTLTIQRTEQRDSAMYRCASSLAAGGAPTDTQYFGPGTRLTVL.

The sample holds many counts of this clonotype. The rearrangement joins TRBV28 to TRBJ1-5; D unclear. CDR3 size: 14 residues. The V end was cut by 7 bases, the J end by 5 bases, with 15 bases between. Germline-derived CDR1 and CDR2 are MDHEN and SYDVKM. The CDR3 region has the DNA TGTGCCAGCAAGGCCAGCTTACGATATCAGCCCCAGCATTTT. It is translated as CASKASLRYQPQHF. The full variable domain, its missing parts supplied by reference TRBV28 and TRBJ1-5, is DVKVTQSSRYLVKRTGEKVFLECVQDMDHENMFWYRQDPGLGLRLIYFSYDVKMKEKGDIPEGYSVSREKKERFSLILESASTNQTSMYLCASKASLRYQPQHFGDGTRLSIL.

This chain connects TRBV19 to TRBJ1-5; possibly TRBD1 for D (5 bases). Trimming cost V 7 bases and J 3 bases, with 16 bases left between them. This CDR3 has 15 amino acids. The germline V gene has CDR1 LNHDA and CDR2 SQIVND (reference sequence). The CDR3 spells CASTGQGVVNQPQHF. The CDR3 DNA reads as TGTGCCAGTACGGGGCAGGGCGTTGTCAATCAGCCCCAGCATTTT.

With regard to this clonotype: This may arise from a read error, as a much more abundant clone is one base away. The J gene is TRBJ1-1, the V gene TRBV10-3, with TRBD1 as a possible D gene (6 bases). V shed 2 bases and J shed 1 base, with 14 bases lying between them. Germline loops: CDR1 ENHRY, CDR2 SYGVKD. The CDR3 has 16 amino acids. Here the CDR3 reads CAISEDTTGANTEAFF. CDR3 DNA sequence: TGTGCCATCAGTGAGGACACGACAGGTGCGAACACTGAAGCTTTCTTT.

This clonotype was detected a few times. The rearrangement joins TRBV29-1 to TRBJ2-7; D possibly corresponds to TRBD1 (5 bases). Germline assignment: CDR1 SQVTM and CDR2 ANQGSEA. The length of the CDR3 is 13 residues. V shed 5 bases and J shed 0 bases, with 11 bases lying between them. For the CDR3, the DNA is TGCAGCGTTAGGGGCACCTACTCCTACGAGCAGTACTTC. Translating it yields CSVRGTYSYEQYF.

This clonotype was found many times. The chain recombines TRBV7-2 with TRBJ1-6; D possibly corresponds to TRBD1 (5 bases). Looked up from germline, CDR1 is SGHTA and CDR2 is FQGNSA. The ends were cut back, 5 bases at V and 10 bases at J, with 15 bases in the middle. This CDR3 is 14 amino acids long. Here the CDR3 reads CASSRDVDHSPLHF. The CDR3 bases are TGTGCCAGCAGCCGGGACGTAGACCACTCACCCCTCCACTTT.

This clonotype was observed many times. The chain uses TRBV6-1 and TRBJ1-5, with 9 bases matching TRBD1. The CDR3 totals 15 residues. Germline assignment: CDR1 MNHNS and CDR2 SASEGT. J was trimmed by 4 bases and V by 6 bases; bases with no gene match: 7. The CDR3 DNA sequence: TGTGCCAGCAGCGCTACAGGGGGCGGGAATCAGCCCCAGCATTTT. Its translation is CASSATGGGNQPQHF.